These 20 T cell receptor beta chains were sequenced from one sample in a study of cytomegalovirus exposure and HLA in healthy donors. 13 Jbeta primers and 60 Vbeta primers were used for the PCR. Profiled with immunoSEQ multiplex PCR; TCRdb holds only in-frame clones, not every one. The sample yields around 130,000 clones, roughly three quarters seen once. The material sequenced was PBMCs. The source is a man aged 18 to 30 in good health and CMV-seronegative.

V is TRBV29-1 and J is TRBJ1-4; a possible D gene is TRBD1 (6 bases). V lost 6 bases and J lost 7, with 15 bases in between. The V gene's germline CDR1 is SQVTM and CDR2 ANQGSEA. This CDR3 is 13 amino acids long. This CDR3 reads CSVGGAPSEKLFF. The CDR3 region has the DNA TGCAGCGTGGGGGGGGCGCCGAGTGAAAAACTGTTTTTT.

The rearrangement links TRBV6-6 to TRBJ2-1, with 9 bases aligning to TRBD2. J gave up 5 bases and V 2 bases, and 7 bases lay outside the gene matches. The CDR3 sequence is 16 residues long. CDR1 is MNHNY and CDR2 is SVGAGI in the germline V gene (reference sequence). The CDR3 DNA follows: TGTGCCAGCAGTTACGTGGCTAGCGGGACCCACAATGAGCAGTTCTTC. This gives the protein CASSYVASGTHNEQFF.

The V call is TRBV25-1, the J call TRBJ2-5; TRBD2 matches at 15 bases. The CDR3 length is 15 residues. Losses at the gene ends were 6 bases for V and 5 bases for J; bases not matched to a gene: 4. Germline V CDR1 and CDR2: MGHDK, SYGVNS. The CDR3 DNA reads TGTGCCAGCAGATGGACTAGCGGGAGGGACGAGACCCAGTACTTC. Its protein is CASRWTSGRDETQYF.

A word on this clone: An end of the junction does not agree with germline; a read error may underlie this. The chain employs TRBV7-9 and TRBJ2-7; 7 bases line up with TRBD1. This CDR3 has 17 residues. CDR1 is SEHNR, CDR2 FQNEAQ, per germline (reference sequence). CDR3 sequence reads: CSSSFQPGQQISYEQYF. CDR3 DNA sequence: TGTTCCAGCAGCTTCCAACCGGGACAGCAGATTTCCTACGAGCAGTACTTC.

This clone has a single count. The genes are TRBV6-5 and TRBJ1-2; TRBD1 agrees at 8 bases. The germline V gene has CDR1 MNHEY and CDR2 SVGAGI. With 7 bases clipped from V and 5 bases from J, the junction kept 12 bases outside the gene matches. The CDR3 runs to 15 residues. Here the CDR3 reads CASITGTGTGYGYTF. The CDR3 DNA is TGTGCCAGCATTACCGGGACAGGTACGGGTTATGGCTACACCTTC.

The chain combines TRBV19 with TRBJ2-3; 12 nucleotides agree with TRBD2. This CDR3 region has 18 residues. V lost 5 bases and J lost 0; bases outside the gene matches: 9. Germline V gene lookup returns CDR1 LNHDA and CDR2 SQIVND (reference sequence). CDR3: CASSPGLAGSPSTDTQYF. The CDR3 DNA follows: TGTGCCAGTAGTCCCGGACTAGCGGGGAGCCCTAGCACAGATACGCAGTATTTT. Full variable domain (remainder filled in from reference TRBV19 and TRBJ2-3): DGGITQSPKYLFRKEGQNVTLSCEQNLNHDAMYWYRQDPGQGLRLIYYSQIVNDFQKGDIAEGYSVSREKKESFPLTVTSAQKNPTAFYLCASSPGLAGSPSTDTQYFGPGTRLTVL.

This clone came up a few times. The genes are TRBV7-7 and TRBJ2-5; 7 bases align to TRBD2. After removal of 0 bases from V and 4 bases from J, the junction contained 2 bases not matched to a gene. CDR1 and CDR2 from the germline V gene are SSHAT and FNYEAQ (reference sequence). This CDR3 contains 14 residues. The CDR3 DNA sequence: TGTGCCAGCAGCTTAGCCGGGGAGGGAGAGACCCAGTACTTC. This encodes CASSLAGEGETQYF.

V gene TRBV4-2 combines with J gene TRBJ2-7, with 12 nucleotides matching TRBD2. The CDR3 has 20 residues. Germline V gives CDR1 LGHNA, CDR2 YNFKEQ. The junction had 13 bases not matched to a gene; V was cut back by 0 bases and J by 1 base. CDR3 nucleotide sequence: TGTGCCAGCAGCCAAGATTCTGTTTGGGCTAGCGGGAGGGAGTCCTACGAGCAGTACTTC. Encoded protein: CASSQDSVWASGRESYEQYF.

The rearrangement uses TRBV6-5 and TRBJ1-1, with D perhaps TRBD1 (6 bases). V lost 0 bases and J 3 bases, leaving 11 bases between the germline ends. The CDR3 has 15 residues. CDR1 is MNHEY and CDR2 is SVGAGI in the germline V gene. The CDR3 DNA reads as TGTGCCAGCAGTTACTCGAGGCAGGGGTACACTGAAGCTTTCTTT. This sequence encodes CASSYSRQGYTEAFF.

The CDR3 protein is CASSSSLYEQYF. CDR3 nucleotides: TGTGCCAGCAGTTCGTCACTCTACGAGCAGTACTTC. The chain combines TRBV28 with TRBJ2-7; D uncertain. This CDR3 is 12 amino acids long. The V gene's germline CDR1 is MDHEN and CDR2 SYDVKM. Trimming left V 4 bases short and J 3 bases short, with 7 bases between.

The chain combines TRBV15 with TRBJ2-5, with unresolved D. In germline, CDR1 is LNHNV, CDR2 YYDKDF (reference sequence). This CDR3 region has 16 residues. Trimming took 0 bases from V and 4 from J, leaving 15 bases between them. The CDR3 here is CATSREYSSRGETQYF. The CDR3, as DNA: TGTGCCACCAGCAGAGAGTACTCCTCCAGAGGAGAGACCCAGTACTTC.

The chain uses TRBV5-4 and TRBJ2-3, with 7 positions matching TRBD2. Germline values: CDR1 SGHNT, CDR2 YYREEE (reference sequence). The trim removed 4 bases at V and 2 bases at J, leaving 10 bases unmatched. The length of the CDR3 is 16 residues. In DNA, the CDR3 is TGTGCCAGCAGCGACGGTGGAGCGGGGATCACAGATACGCAGTATTTT. Translating gives CASSDGGAGITDTQYF.

J is TRBJ2-7 and V is TRBV5-3, with TRBD2 matching 12 bases. Being an ORF, TRBV5-3 has a function that is uncertain. Trimming removed 0 bases from V and 3 bases from J; junction bases left unmatched: 1. The CDR3 is 15 amino acids. In DNA form, the CDR3 reads TGTGCCAGAAGCTTGGCTAGCGGGAGGGTCTACGAGCAGTACGTC. Translated, it gives CARSLASGRVYEQYV.

This sequence joins TRBV25-1 and TRBJ2-5; 10 bases line up with TRBD1. This CDR3 is 14 amino acids long. Germline trimming cut 1 base from V and 4 bases from J; bases unmatched to any gene: 0. Germline loops: CDR1 MGHDK, CDR2 SYGVNS. CDR3 bases: TGTGCCAGCAGTGAATGGACAGGGGGAGAGACCCAGTACTTC. Encoded protein: CASSEWTGGETQYF.

V is TRBV27 and J is TRBJ2-7; the match to TRBD2 covers 9 bases. CDR1 MNHEY and CDR2 SMNVEV come from the germline V gene (reference sequence). J lost 1 base, V lost 4 bases, and 8 bases had no gene match. The CDR3 is made up of 16 amino acids. CDR3 amino acids: CASSSPATSGSYEQYF. The CDR3 DNA is TGTGCCAGCAGTTCTCCAGCGACTAGCGGATCCTACGAGCAGTACTTC.

The CDR3 region is CASTTSTRSPDTQYF. The CDR3, as DNA: TGTGCCAGCACCACATCGACTAGATCACCCGATACGCAGTATTTT. This chain joins TRBV28 and TRBJ2-3; perhaps TRBD2 as D (6 bases). Germline lookup yields CDR1 MDHEN and CDR2 SYDVKM. V lost 7 bases and J 6 bases, leaving 20 bases between the germline ends. The CDR3 has 15 residues.

The J gene is TRBJ2-3, the V gene TRBV2, with 8 bases identical to TRBD1. Per germline, CDR1 SNHLY and CDR2 FYNNEI. V lost 7 bases and J lost 4; bases outside the gene matches: 7. The CDR3 has 14 amino acids. CDR3 nucleotide sequence: TGTGCCAGCAAGGACAGGGCAGTTTCAGATACGCAGTATTTT. Amino acids: CASKDRAVSDTQYF.

V usage is TRBV7-2 and J usage is TRBJ1-1; perhaps TRBD1 as D (5 bases). Trimming left V 3 bases short and J 3 bases short, with 11 bases between. Per the germline V gene, CDR1 is SGHTA and CDR2 is FQGNSA. The CDR3 loop spans 14 amino acids. CDR3 coding DNA: TGTGCCAGCAGCTTGGGGGGAGGCGACACTGAAGCTTTCTTT. Its translation is CASSLGGGDTEAFF.

The chain carries TRBV2 and TRBJ2-7; the match to TRBD2 covers 13 bases. CDR1 is SNHLY and CDR2 is FYNNEI in the germline V gene. This CDR3 region has 15 residues. V trimming: 6 bases; J trimming: 6 bases; junction bases outside the gene matches: 8. CDR3 DNA sequence: TGTGCCAGCAGGAGGACTAGCGGGAGAGGCCGCGAGCAGTACTTC. This gives the protein CASRRTSGRGREQYF.

The J gene is TRBJ2-7, the V gene TRBV27; D gene unclear. Germline values: CDR1 MNHEY, CDR2 SMNVEV (reference sequence). The CDR3 has 14 residues. The germline V and J ends were trimmed by 6 bases and 4 bases, with 16 bases remaining between them. CDR3 bases: TGTGCCAGCAGCCCACGCGGCGGCGGATACGAGCAGTACGTC. Translating it yields CASSPRGGGYEQYV.